This T cell receptor beta chain was profiled in a study of vaccination and CD4 T cells after COVID-19. Turning to this clonotype: Its specificity is unknown.

Germline V gene lookup returns CDR1 SGHNT and CDR2 YYREEE (reference sequence). This CDR3 comprises 13 residues. V gave up 0 bases and J gave up 2 bases, with 5 bases separating them. The treatment is: roughly ten-day PBMC culture with coronavirus spike peptide pools or control peptides (ViraFEST assay). With the Oncomine TCR Beta short-read assay, DNA from cultured CD4+ T cells was sequenced. Genomic DNA was isolated from cultured CD4+ T cells. TCRdb redid the calling of the PCR reads with MiXCR, one entry per CDR3 protein. Of 15,000 to 20,000 distinct CDR3 sequences in the sample, about 40% were seen once.

This rearrangement joins TRBV5-4 to TRBJ2-5; D is uncertain. This clonotype was obtained from a human donor who received a COVID-19 vaccine. The starting material was CD4+ T cells from blood, cultured in vitro, obtained before SARS-CoV-2 vaccination. CDR3 in DNA: TGTGCCAGCAGCTTGGGCCAGCAAGAGACCCAGTACTTC. Amino acid sequence: CASSLGQQETQYF.